These T cell receptor beta chains were read from a single sample in a study of blood T cells in healthy people across ages. MiXCR was run by TCRdb on the 5' RACE reads, yielding one entry per CDR3 protein. In the table there are some 1.6 million distinct CDR3 sequences, around 36% of which are singletons. Sequencing was carried out using blood. These receptors originate from a woman in her twenties or thirties in good health. Both conserved end residues are part of each CDR3. The D gene is left open where the match is weak. The listing skips clone size in some rows; elsewhere it reads once, few, many or a size class.

J gene	D gene	clone size	V gene	CDR3 length	CDR3 DNA	CDR3 protein
TRBJ2-7	-	few	TRBV20-1	13	TGCAGTGCTAGAGATGTCGCGCGCCCCGAGCAGTACTTC	CSARDVARPEQYF
TRBJ2-3	TRBD2	few	TRBV7-9	15	TGTGCCAGCAGCTCGACTAGCGGGGGTATAGATACGCAGTATTTT	CASSSTSGGIDTQYF
TRBJ1-1	TRBD1	-	TRBV29-1	13	TGCAGCGCTGGACAGGGGCGGGGGACTGAAGCTTTCTTT	CSAGQGRGTEAFF
TRBJ2-1	TRBD2	-	TRBV20-1	16	TGCAGTGCTAGGAATCGGGCTAGCGGGTCATGGGATGAGCAGTTCTTC	CSARNRASGSWDEQFF
TRBJ2-1	TRBD2	-	TRBV12-3/TRBV12-4	14	TGTGCCAGCAGCATAGCGGGAGCTTCCAATGAGCAGTTCTTC	CASSIAGASNEQFF
TRBJ2-7	TRBD1	many	TRBV11-2	13	TGTGCCAGCAGTTGGGACAGGGCCTACGAGCAGTACTTC	CASSWDRAYEQYF
TRBJ1-1	-	many	TRBV20-1	12	TGCAGTGTTGACAGGATGAACACTGAAGCTTTCTTT	CSVDRMNTEAFF
TRBJ2-1	TRBD2	few	TRBV6-5	15	TGTGCCAGCAGTTACTCCTCCAGCGGGAGCTACGAGCAGTTCTTC	CASSYSSSGSYEQFF
TRBJ2-5	-	-	TRBV10-3	12	TGTGCCATCAACGGGGACCCCGCCGCGCAGTACTTC	CAINGDPAAQYF
TRBJ2-5	-	many	TRBV29-1	14	TGCAGCGCCCGGTTTTCAGGTCCCCGAGAGACCCAGTACTTC	CSARFSGPRETQYF
TRBJ2-7	TRBD1	-	TRBV12-3/TRBV12-4	15	TGTGCCAGCAGGTTGGGACAGGGAAGCTCCTACGAGCAGTACTTC	CASRLGQGSSYEQYF
TRBJ1-4	-	-	TRBV10-3	14	TGTGCCATCAGTGAGTCGGGGATGAATGAAAAACTGTTTTTT	CAISESGMNEKLFF
TRBJ2-3	TRBD2	many	TRBV3-1	16	TGTGCCAGCAGCCCCTCGAGACTAGCGGGCACAGATACGCAGTATTTT	CASSPSRLAGTDTQYF
TRBJ2-3	TRBD2	-	TRBV28	17	TGTGCCAGCAGTCCCTGGGGTAGCGGGAGGTCCACAGATACGCAGTATTTT	CASSPWGSGRSTDTQYF
TRBJ2-3	-	few	TRBV20-1	15	TGCAGTGGATCTCAGAGGGGGGAGAGCACAGATACGCAGTATTTT	CSGSQRGESTDTQYF
TRBJ2-5	-	few	TRBV18	17	TGTGCCAGCTCACCAATGGGGGCCGGGGGCTTCCAAGAGACCCAGTACTTC	CASSPMGAGGFQETQYF
TRBJ2-1	TRBD2	-	TRBV3-1	14	TGTGCCAGCAGCTTAGCGGGAGGTCGATATGAGCAGTTCTTC	CASSLAGGRYEQFF
TRBJ2-1	-	-	TRBV7-2	14	TGTGCCAGCAGCCCATTCGGGGACCCCGGTGAGCAGTTCTTC	CASSPFGDPGEQFF
TRBJ2-7	-	-	TRBV6-1	15	TGTGCCAGCAAGGGGGGGACTATTTTTACCTACGAGCAGTACTTC	CASKGGTIFTYEQYF
TRBJ2-7	TRBD2	-	TRBV30	15	TGTGCCTGGAGCGGGGGGGGATATCCCCGCTACGAGCAGTACTTC	CAWSGGGYPRYEQYF
TRBJ2-1	-	-	TRBV6-4	13	TGTGCCAGCAGTGACTCGAACTACAATGAGCAGTTCTTC	CASSDSNYNEQFF
TRBJ2-7	-	few	TRBV7-2	13	TGTGCCAGCAGCTCGAAAAACAGGGTCGAGCAGTACTTC	CASSSKNRVEQYF
TRBJ1-2	-	few	TRBV2	14	TGTGCCAGCAGTGATGTAGCACAGCTATATGGCTACACCTTC	CASSDVAQLYGYTF
TRBJ2-3	-	once	TRBV7-3	15	TGTGCCAGCAGTTCTCAGGGGGGGCAGGCAGATACGCAGTATTTT	CASSSQGGQADTQYF
TRBJ1-4	TRBD1	-	TRBV29-1	14	TGCAGCGTTCCGACAGGGGCCTATAATGAAAAACTGTTTTTT	CSVPTGAYNEKLFF
TRBJ2-3	-	-	TRBV5-1	15	TGCGCCAGCAGGGTAGGGGGGCGCGGCACAGATACGCAGTATTTT	CASRVGGRGTDTQYF
TRBJ2-3	TRBD2	few	TRBV12-3/TRBV12-4	14	TGTGCCAGCAGTTTGGCGGGAGTAATAGATACGCAGTATTTT	CASSLAGVIDTQYF
TRBJ2-1	TRBD2	-	TRBV6-5	16	TGTGCCAGCTCCAAGACCAGCGGGGGCCCTAACAATGAGCAGTTCTTC	CASSKTSGGPNNEQFF
TRBJ2-7	TRBD2	few	TRBV5-4	15	TGTGCCAGCAGTTCCGGGACTAGCGTCCCCTACGAGCAGTACTTC	CASSSGTSVPYEQYF
TRBJ2-1	TRBD2	few	TRBV20-1	14	TGCAGTGCTCGCGGACTAGCGGTCTACAATGAGCAGTTCTTC	CSARGLAVYNEQFF
TRBJ2-7	TRBD2	-	TRBV18	15	TGTGCCAACTCATTGGGACTAGCGGACTCCTACGAGCAGTACTTC	CANSLGLADSYEQYF
TRBJ2-3	-	many	TRBV20-1	11	TGCAGTGGGTCCTCCGCAGATACGCAGTATTTT	CSGSSADTQYF
TRBJ1-1	TRBD1	-	TRBV9	15	TGTGCCAGCAGCTCGACCGGGACAGGGGGAACTGAAGCTTTCTTT	CASSSTGTGGTEAFF
TRBJ2-3	-	-	TRBV19	15	TGTGCCGGTAGTATTAGTGGGGGGAGCACAGATACGCAGTATTTT	CAGSISGGSTDTQYF
TRBJ2-1	TRBD2	few	TRBV11-2	15	TGTGCCAGCAGCTTAGCCCTATATAGCGGGATGGTTCAGTTCTTC	CASSLALYSGMVQFF
TRBJ1-2	-	-	TRBV4-1	16	TGCGCCAGCAGCCAACGCAACGGGCCGCCCAACTATGGCTACACCTTC	CASSQRNGPPNYGYTF
TRBJ2-1	TRBD1	few	TRBV5-1	14	TGCGCCAGCAGCATCGATCAGGGGGCGGGTGAGCAGTTCTTC	CASSIDQGAGEQFF
TRBJ2-7	-	-	TRBV28	17	TGTGCCAGCGAAAATCTAGGCGGAGTCCCCTCTACGATCGAGCAGTACTTC	CASENLGGVPSTIEQYF
TRBJ1-5	-	-	TRBV9	15	TGTGCCAGCAGCGTGGGAGGGTTGGTCAATCAGCCCCAGCATTTT	CASSVGGLVNQPQHF
TRBJ2-7	TRBD2	few	TRBV3-1	18	TGTGCCAGCAGCCAAGATCCCCCCCGGGACTACTTCTCCTACGAGCAGTACTTC	CASSQDPPRDYFSYEQYF
TRBJ1-2	-	-	TRBV14	14	TGTGCCAGCAGCCAAGCCGGGGAGGGCCTTGGCTACACCTTC	CASSQAGEGLGYTF
TRBJ2-4	-	few	TRBV18	14	TGTGCCAGCTCACTTGAACAGGGAACCGGTGGGCAGTACTTC	CASSLEQGTGGQYF
TRBJ1-5	-	-	TRBV7-6	13	TGTGCCAGCAGCTTAGAGCGTGATCAGCCCCAGCATTTT	CASSLERDQPQHF
TRBJ2-5	-	-	TRBV5-1	14	TGCGCCAGCACCCTGGAGGGCGGACAAGAGACCCAGTACTTC	CASTLEGGQETQYF
TRBJ1-4	-	-	TRBV12-3/TRBV12-4	11	TGTGCCTGCACCCTAGGTGAAAAACTGTTTTTT	CACTLGEKLFF
TRBJ2-1	TRBD2	-	TRBV7-9	18	TGTGCCAGCAGTCTAGGGACTAGCGGAACCCGGTGGGGGGATGAGCAGGTCTTC	CASSLGTSGTRWGDEQVF
TRBJ2-1	TRBD1	-	TRBV2	13	TGTGCCAGCAGTGAAGGAGGGGGCGGTGAGCAGTTCTTC	CASSEGGGGEQFF
TRBJ2-7	-	-	TRBV5-1	15	TGCGCCAGCAGCTTATCGAGTCAACTCACCCACGAGCAGGACTTC	CASSLSSQLTHEQDF
TRBJ2-7	-	-	TRBV7-9	13	TGTGCCAGCAGCGCTGGAAGAGGGCGCGAGCAGTACTTC	CASSAGRGREQYF
TRBJ2-3	-	-	TRBV28	13	TGTGCCAGCAGTTTCCCCGGTGCCCCCACGCAGTATTTT	CASSFPGAPTQYF
TRBJ2-3	-	-	TRBV28	13	TGTGCCAGCTTAGGCACTAGCACAGATACGAAGTATTTT	CASLGTSTDTKYF
TRBJ2-5	TRBD1	few	TRBV12-3/TRBV12-4	14	TGTGCCAGCACCCGGACAGGCGTCCCTGAGACCCAGTACTTC	CASTRTGVPETQYF
TRBJ2-1	TRBD2	few	TRBV20-1	15	TGCAGTGCCCATCTAGCGGGGGTGTCCTACAATGAGCAGTTCTTC	CSAHLAGVSYNEQFF
TRBJ1-4	-	many	TRBV29-1	12	TGCAGCGTTGTGGTTGCCGGTGAAAAACTGTTTTTT	CSVVVAGEKLFF